The present T cell receptor beta chain was sequenced within a study of blood T cell repertoires in COVID-19. On the study more broadly: Samples representing acute and convalescent COVID-19 were sourced from the United States, Italy and Spain. T cells, B-cell-depleted T cells, or PBMCs supplied cDNA or gDNA.

Source study methods: Nucleated cell number was recorded as an estimate derived from reference gene primer amplification. TCRdb keeps only in-frame clones here, not all; method: immunoSEQ multiplex PCR. V, J and clone size were drawn from that table, and D and trimming were deduced from the DNA. This table has around 25,000 clones, nearly 90% appearing once. V lost 5 bases, J lost 5 bases, and 3 bases stayed unmatched. The germline gives CDR1 MNHEY, CDR2 SVGAGI. The CDR3 extends over 14 amino acids. Sequenced input: peripheral blood. The chain recombines TRBV6-5 with TRBJ1-1; TRBD1 matches at 12 bases. The receptor was derived from a human donor in a cohort sampled during active COVID-19. DNA for the CDR3: TGTGCCAGCAGTAGGGACAGGGGGCGAACTGAAGCTTTCTTT. Its protein is CASSRDRGRTEAFF.